This T cell receptor (beta chain) was sequenced during a study of cytomegalovirus exposure and HLA in healthy donors. The PCR had 60 Vbeta and 13 Jbeta primers. Assay used: immunoSEQ multiplex PCR; TCRdb lists only in-frame clones, some missing. Of 160,000 or so clones listed, roughly 76% are singletons. V lost 6 bases to trimming and J lost 4 bases; unmatched junction nucleotides: 20. The CDR3 contains 18 residues. Looked up from germline, CDR1 is KGHSH and CDR2 is LQKENI. Study-wide results and caveats: Using a false discovery rate of 0.05, a later analysis showed that approximately 17,000 TCR beta sequences were associated with HLA alleles.

Comment on this clone: Its antigen is not identified.

The specimen was PBMCs. The rearrangement joins TRBV18 to TRBJ1-1; 7 nucleotides align to TRBD1. The TCR sequence derives from a man in his 60s in good health and CMV-seronegative. The CDR3 here is CASSLLRQGGEVGTEAFF. CDR3 DNA sequence: TGTGCCAGCTCCTTGCTCCGACAGGGAGGTGAGGTGGGCACTGAAGCTTTCTTT.